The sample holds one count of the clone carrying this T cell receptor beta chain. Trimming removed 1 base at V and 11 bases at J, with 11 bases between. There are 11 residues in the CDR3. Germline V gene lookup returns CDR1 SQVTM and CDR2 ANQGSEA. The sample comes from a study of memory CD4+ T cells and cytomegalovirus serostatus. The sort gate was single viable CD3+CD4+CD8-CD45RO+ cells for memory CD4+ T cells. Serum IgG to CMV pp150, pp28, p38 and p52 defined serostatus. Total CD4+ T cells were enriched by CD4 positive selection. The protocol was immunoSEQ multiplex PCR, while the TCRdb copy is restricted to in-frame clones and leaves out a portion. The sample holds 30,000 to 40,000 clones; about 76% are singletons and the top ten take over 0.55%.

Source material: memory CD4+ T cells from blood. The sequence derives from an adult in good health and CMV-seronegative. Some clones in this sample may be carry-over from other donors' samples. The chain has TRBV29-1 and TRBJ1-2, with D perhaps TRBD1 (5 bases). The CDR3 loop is CSVEVGGGYTF. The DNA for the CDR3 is TGCAGCGTTGAAGTGGGGGGAGGTTACACCTTC.